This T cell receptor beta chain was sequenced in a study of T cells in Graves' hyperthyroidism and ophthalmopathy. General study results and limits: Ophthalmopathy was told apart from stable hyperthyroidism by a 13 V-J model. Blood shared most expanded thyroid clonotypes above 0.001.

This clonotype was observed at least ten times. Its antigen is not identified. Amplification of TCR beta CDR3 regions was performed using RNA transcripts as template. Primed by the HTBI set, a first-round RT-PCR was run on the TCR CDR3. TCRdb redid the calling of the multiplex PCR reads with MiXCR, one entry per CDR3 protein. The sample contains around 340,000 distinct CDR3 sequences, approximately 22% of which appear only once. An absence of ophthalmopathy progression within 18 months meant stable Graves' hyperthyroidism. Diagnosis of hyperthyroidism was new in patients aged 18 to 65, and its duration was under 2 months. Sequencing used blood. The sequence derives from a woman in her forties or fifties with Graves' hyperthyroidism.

The CDR3 region is CASSQGGTEYGYTF. CDR3 coding DNA: TGTGCCAGCAGCCAAGGGGGCACCGAATATGGCTACACCTTC. This chain uses TRBV3-1 with TRBJ1-2; TRBD1 might be the D (5 bases). The germline V and J ends were trimmed by 1 base and 5 bases, with 11 bases remaining between them. The CDR3 loop spans 14 amino acids. From germline, CDR1 is LGHDT and CDR2 YNNKEL (reference sequence).